The 28 T cell receptor beta chains in this list originate from one sample, sequenced in a study of Ad26.COV2.S vaccination and SARS-CoV-2 variants. The treatment here: 15 to 20 received Ad26.COV2.S at low or high dose, single or two shots; 5 received placebo; per-sample allocation not given. Each sample was drawn 63 days after the first injection (of vaccine or placebo). TCRdb keeps only in-frame clones here, not all; method: immunoSEQ multiplex PCR. The profile shows roughly 320,000 clones, over 75% of them singletons. The material was peripheral blood, obtained in a trial of Ad26.COV2.S vaccine versus placebo. These receptors came from a person between 18 and 65 years old who received the Ad26.COV2.S COVID-19 vaccine or a placebo.

The rearrangement links TRBV5-4 to TRBJ1-2, with 7 nucleotides matching TRBD1. The CDR3 totals 15 residues. Germline V lookup: CDR1 SGHNT, CDR2 YYREEE (reference sequence). J was trimmed by 3 bases and V by 4 bases; bases with no gene match: 9. DNA of the CDR3: TGTGCCAGCAGCACTCACGGACAGGAGTACTATGGCTACACCTTC. Residues: CASSTHGQEYYGYTF.

The rearrangement joins TRBV7-3 to TRBJ2-1, with 9 bases identical to TRBD1. This CDR3 is built from 13 residues. The germline V gene has CDR1 SGHTA and CDR2 FQGTGA. Trimming removed 11 bases from V and 2 bases from J; junction bases left unmatched: 4. DNA for the CDR3: TGTGCCGGACAGGGGCTGACCTACAATGAGCAGTTCTTC. Translation: CAGQGLTYNEQFF.

V gene TRBV10-3 combines with J gene TRBJ1-4; maybe TRBD1 (5 bases). This CDR3 is 20 amino acids long. Germline V gives CDR1 ENHRY, CDR2 SYGVKD. V lost 0 bases and J lost 4, with 24 bases in between. The CDR3 DNA reads as TGTGCCATCAGTGAGTCGACGGGGGGATGGGTGAAAGGCTTTAATGAAAAACTGTTTTTT. It is translated as CAISESTGGWVKGFNEKLFF.

In its sample, this clone was seen once. The gene calls are TRBV5-1 and TRBJ2-7; D possibly corresponds to TRBD2 (5 bases). V lost 4 bases and J lost 5, with 16 bases in between. Germline V gene data show CDR1 as SGHRS and CDR2 as YFSETQ. This CDR3 is 14 amino acids long. The DNA for the CDR3 is TGCGCCAGCAGCGGGAGTCAGGCCCCTAACGAGCAGTACTTC. It translates to CASSGSQAPNEQYF.

This chain links TRBV28 with TRBJ2-5; the D is unclear. Germline assignment: CDR1 MDHEN and CDR2 SYDVKM. V was clipped by 1 base and J by 1 base, with 1 base between them. The CDR3 has 12 residues. DNA of the CDR3: TGTGCCAGCAGTTTATCCCAAGAGACCCAGTACTTC. Protein sequence: CASSLSQETQYF.

The genes are TRBV30 and TRBJ1-4; TRBD1 is a possible D gene (5 bases). The V end was cut by 5 bases, the J end by 4 bases, with 11 bases between. The CDR3 has 13 residues. Germline V lookup: CDR1 GTSNPN, CDR2 SVGIG (reference sequence). In DNA form, the CDR3 reads TGTGCCTGGCAACCGGGGGTTAATGAAAAACTGTTTTTT. It yields the protein CAWQPGVNEKLFF.

This chain joins TRBV30 and TRBJ2-5; TRBD1 or TRBD2 may be the D gene (6 bases each). The CDR3 contains 15 residues. Germline loops: CDR1 GTSNPN, CDR2 SVGIG (reference sequence). Between the trimmed V and J ends, which lost 3 bases and 7 bases, there was a span of 21 bases. The CDR3 is CAWSIGGHVIGTQYF. In DNA form, the CDR3 reads TGTGCCTGGAGCATAGGGGGGCATGTCATCGGGACCCAGTACTTC.

This clone was observed a single time. V gene TRBV29-1 combines with J gene TRBJ1-1; TRBD1 matches 7 bases. Trimming removed 7 bases from V and 4 bases from J; junction bases left unmatched: 6. CDR1 is SQVTM and CDR2 is ANQGSEA in the germline V gene. The length of the CDR3 is 12 residues. The CDR3 coding sequence is TGCAGCGCATTCGACAGGGCCACTGAAGCTTTCTTT. This codes for CSAFDRATEAFF.

This chain joins TRBV6-2 or TRBV6-3 and TRBJ1-6; D is unresolved. V dropped 5 bases and J dropped 10 bases, with 15 bases sitting between them. The CDR3 contains 14 residues. CDR1 is MNHEY, CDR2 SVGEGT, per germline. CDR3 DNA: TGTGCCAGCAGTCTGACTTGGACGAGGTCACCCCTCCACTTT. It encodes CASSLTWTRSPLHF.

V gene TRBV5-6 combines with J gene TRBJ2-7; TRBD1 aligns across 8 bases. The CDR3 spans 14 residues. Trimming cost V 0 bases and J 6 bases; bases outside gene matches: 5. CDR1 is SGHDT and CDR2 is YYEEEE in the germline V gene. CDR3 nucleotide sequence: TGTGCCAGCAGCTTGGGGACAGGGTTTCTCGAGCAGTACTTC. This codes for CASSLGTGFLEQYF.

V usage is TRBV4-1 and J usage is TRBJ1-5; D is ambiguous. CDR3 length: 15 amino acids. Deletions cut 6 bases from V and 0 bases from J, with 12 bases between. In germline, CDR1 is MGHRA, CDR2 YSYEKL. CDR3 bases: TGCGCCAGCAGTGGGAGCGGGAATAGCAATCAGCCCCAGCATTTT. Amino acids: CASSGSGNSNQPQHF.

The chain has TRBV19 and TRBJ2-2; D unclear. Between the trimmed V and J ends, which lost 2 bases and 8 bases, there was a span of 6 bases. The CDR3 extends over 12 amino acids. Germline CDR1 LNHDA, CDR2 SQIVND (reference sequence). This CDR3 is CASSIIEGELFF. The CDR3 DNA follows: TGTGCCAGTAGTATAATAGAAGGGGAGCTGTTTTTT.

This clone was detected once. The chain combines TRBV7-2 with TRBJ2-3, with a weak D call TRBD2 (6 bases). The CDR3 consists of 14 residues. From germline, CDR1 is SGHTA and CDR2 FQGNSA. Between the trimmed V and J ends, which lost 3 bases and 0 bases, there was a span of 7 bases. For the CDR3, the DNA is TGTGCCAGCAGCTTGGCGGGAAGCACAGATACGCAGTATTTT. It translates to CASSLAGSTDTQYF.

The V and J genes are TRBV2 and TRBJ2-7; D is tentatively TRBD1 or TRBD2 (5 bases each). The V and J ends lost 2 bases and 2 bases respectively, with 10 bases between them. The CDR3 loop spans 14 amino acids. Germline values: CDR1 SNHLY, CDR2 FYNNEI. The CDR3, as DNA: TGTGCCAGCAGTGAAAGGGACGGCCCCTACGAGCAGTACTTC. It is translated as CASSERDGPYEQYF.

This clone has a single count. V is TRBV15 and J is TRBJ1-1; maybe TRBD1 (5 bases). CDR3 size: 12 residues. Germline V gives CDR1 LNHNV, CDR2 YYDKDF (reference sequence). The germline V and J ends were trimmed by 8 bases and 1 base, with 8 bases remaining between them. The DNA for the CDR3 is TGTGCCACCGGGACGGCGAACACTGAAGCTTTCTTT. As protein: CATGTANTEAFF.

The chain has TRBV20-1 and TRBJ2-1, with no clear D. Germline CDR1 reads DFQATT; CDR2 reads SNEGSKA (reference sequence). Trimming took off 5 bases at V and 5 bases at J, with 4 bases between the two ends. This CDR3 is built from 10 residues. The DNA for the CDR3 is TGCAGTGCTCTAGACAATGAGCAGTTCTTC. Translated: CSALDNEQFF.

This rearrangement joins TRBV29-1 to TRBJ2-1; 13 bases match TRBD2. Germline V lookup: CDR1 SQVTM, CDR2 ANQGSEA. J gave up 7 bases and V 5 bases, and 5 bases lay outside the gene matches. The CDR3 has 14 amino acids. CDR3 residues: CSVRTSGGPNEQFF. CDR3 DNA sequence: TGCAGCGTTCGGACTAGCGGGGGTCCGAATGAGCAGTTCTTC.

This clone appeared once. The V and J genes are TRBV29-1 and TRBJ2-7; perhaps TRBD1 as D (6 bases). The CDR3 length is 12 residues. The V end lost 3 bases, the J end lost 4 bases, and 10 bases lay between the germline ends. The germline V gene has CDR1 SQVTM and CDR2 ANQGSEA. CDR3 amino acids: CSVESRGYEQYF. In DNA form, the CDR3 reads TGCAGCGTTGAGAGTAGGGGGTACGAGCAGTACTTC.

In its sample, this clone was seen a few times. The CDR3 sequence is CASSLAGRGNTIYF. DNA for the CDR3: TGTGCCAGCAGCTTAGCGGGACGAGGAAACACCATATATTTT. The V and J genes are TRBV7-8 and TRBJ1-3; D may be TRBD1 (5 bases). Trimming took 0 bases from V and 4 from J, leaving 7 bases between them. The CDR3 covers 14 residues. Germline V CDR1 and CDR2: SGHVS, FQNEAQ.

This sequence joins TRBV19 and TRBJ2-7; 11 bases are a match to TRBD1. CDR1 and CDR2 from the germline V gene are LNHDA and SQIVND (reference sequence). The CDR3 contains 16 residues. V lost 5 bases to trimming and J lost 7 bases; unmatched junction nucleotides: 13. In DNA form, the CDR3 reads TGTGCCAGTAGTCTCCCCCGGACAGGGGGCAGGGGGGAGCAGTACTTC. It codes for CASSLPRTGGRGEQYF.

The CDR3 sequence: CASSETGIANEKLFF. Here the CDR3 DNA reads TGTGCCAGCAGTGAAACAGGGATAGCTAATGAAAAACTGTTTTTT. This chain connects TRBV25-1 to TRBJ1-4; TRBD1 is a possible D gene (6 bases). The V end was cut by 2 bases, the J end by 3 bases, with 10 bases between. Germline CDR1 is MGHDK and CDR2 is SYGVNS. This CDR3 region has 15 residues.

The genes are TRBV9 and TRBJ1-6, with D maybe TRBD1 (5 bases). Germline V gene data show CDR1 as SGDLS and CDR2 as YYNGEE. CDR3 length equals 18 residues. Trimming pared 0 bases from V and 7 bases from J, leaving 20 bases between. The CDR3 nucleotides are TGTGCCAGCAGCGTAGCGCCCGAGGACCAGGGCTTCAATTCACCCCTCCACTTT. It specifies CASSVAPEDQGFNSPLHF.

V usage is TRBV14 and J usage is TRBJ2-3, with TRBD2 as a possible D gene (6 bases). CDR1 and CDR2 from the germline V gene are SGHDN and FVKESK. V lost 4 bases and J 6 bases, leaving 17 bases between the germline ends. CDR3 length: 15 residues. The CDR3 sequence: CASSLRFMAGDTQYF. CDR3 coding DNA: TGTGCCAGCAGCCTCAGATTTATGGCGGGGGATACGCAGTATTTT.

The rearrangement uses TRBV18 and TRBJ2-7; D remains unclear. The V gene lost 2 bases and the J gene lost 6 bases, with 8 bases spanning the gap. Germline values: CDR1 KGHSH, CDR2 LQKENI. CDR3 length: 12 residues. CDR3 sequence (DNA): TGTGCCAGCTCACCAAGGTCAAGCGAGCAGTACTTC. Protein: CASSPRSSEQYF.

The rearrangement links TRBV30 to TRBJ2-3; 12 positions match TRBD2. V trimming: 5 bases; J trimming: 3 bases; junction bases outside the gene matches: 6. CDR3 length: 15 amino acids. CDR1 and CDR2 from the germline V gene are GTSNPN and SVGIG (reference sequence). The CDR3 loop is CAWGKLAGGTDTQYF. As DNA, the CDR3 is TGTGCCTGGGGGAAACTAGCGGGGGGTACAGATACGCAGTATTTT.

This chain links TRBV13 with TRBJ1-3, with D possibly matching TRBD1 (5 bases). There are 17 residues in the CDR3. Per the germline V gene, CDR1 is PRHDT and CDR2 is FYEKMQ (reference sequence). V was shortened by 11 bases and J by 0 bases, with 23 bases between the two germline ends. The CDR3 DNA reads as TGTGCCGTGGGGATTTGGAGGGACGGTGACTCTGGAAACACCATATATTTT. This gives the protein CAVGIWRDGDSGNTIYF.

The chain joins TRBV5-8 to TRBJ1-1; no firm D call. CDR3 length: 12 amino acids. V lost 3 bases, J lost 5 bases, and 8 bases lay in between. In germline, CDR1 is SGHTS, CDR2 YDEGEE. The CDR3 sequence: CASSWPRTEAFF. For the CDR3, the DNA is TGTGCCAGCAGCTGGCCTAGGACTGAAGCTTTCTTT.

This clone has only one observation. The CDR3 loop reads CASSLQWNYGYTF. The CDR3, as DNA: TGCGCCAGCAGCTTACAGTGGAACTATGGCTACACCTTC. This rearrangement joins TRBV5-1 to TRBJ1-2; no clear D. The CDR3 extends over 13 amino acids. Trimming removed 2 bases at V and 2 bases at J, with 7 bases between. Germline V gene sequence: CDR1 SGHRS, CDR2 YFSETQ. The entire variable domain, with the rest obtained from reference TRBV5-1 and TRBJ1-2, is as follows: KAGVTQTPRYLIKTRGQQVTLSCSPISGHRSVSWYQQTPGQGLQFLFEYFSETQRNKGNFPGRFSGRQFSNSRSEMNVSTLELGDSALYLCASSLQWNYGYTFGSGTRLTVV.